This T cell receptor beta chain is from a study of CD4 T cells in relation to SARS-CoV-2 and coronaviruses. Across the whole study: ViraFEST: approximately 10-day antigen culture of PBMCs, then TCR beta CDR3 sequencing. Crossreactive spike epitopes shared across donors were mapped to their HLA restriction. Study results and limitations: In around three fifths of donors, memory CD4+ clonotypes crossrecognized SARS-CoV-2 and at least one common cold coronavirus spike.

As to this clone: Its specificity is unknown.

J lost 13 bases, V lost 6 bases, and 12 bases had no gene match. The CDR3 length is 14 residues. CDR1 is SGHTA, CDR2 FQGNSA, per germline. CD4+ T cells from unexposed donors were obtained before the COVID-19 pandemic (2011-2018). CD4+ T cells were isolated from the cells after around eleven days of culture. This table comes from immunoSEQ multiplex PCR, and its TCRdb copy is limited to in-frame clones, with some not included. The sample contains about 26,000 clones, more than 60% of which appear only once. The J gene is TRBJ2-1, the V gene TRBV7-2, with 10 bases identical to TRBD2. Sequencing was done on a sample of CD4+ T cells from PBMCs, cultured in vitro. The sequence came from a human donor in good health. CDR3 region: CASRFTLAGAEQFF. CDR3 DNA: TGTGCCAGCAGATTCACCCTAGCGGGAGCCGAACAGTTCTTC.